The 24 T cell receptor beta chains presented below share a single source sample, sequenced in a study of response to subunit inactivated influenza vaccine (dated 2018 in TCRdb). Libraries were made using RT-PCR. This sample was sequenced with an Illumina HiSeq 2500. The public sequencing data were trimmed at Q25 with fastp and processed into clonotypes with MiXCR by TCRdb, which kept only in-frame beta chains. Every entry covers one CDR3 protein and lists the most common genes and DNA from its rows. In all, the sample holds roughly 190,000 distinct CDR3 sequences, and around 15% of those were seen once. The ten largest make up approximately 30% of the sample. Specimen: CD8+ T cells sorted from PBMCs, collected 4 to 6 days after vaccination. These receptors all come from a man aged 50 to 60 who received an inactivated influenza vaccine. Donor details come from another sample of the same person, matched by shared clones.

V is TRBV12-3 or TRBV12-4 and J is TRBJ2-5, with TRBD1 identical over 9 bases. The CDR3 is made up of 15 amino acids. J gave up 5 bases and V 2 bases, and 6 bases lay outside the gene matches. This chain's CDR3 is CASSLYRGLKETQYF. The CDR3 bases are TGTGCCAGCAGTTTATACAGGGGGCTCAAGGAGACCCAGTACTTC.

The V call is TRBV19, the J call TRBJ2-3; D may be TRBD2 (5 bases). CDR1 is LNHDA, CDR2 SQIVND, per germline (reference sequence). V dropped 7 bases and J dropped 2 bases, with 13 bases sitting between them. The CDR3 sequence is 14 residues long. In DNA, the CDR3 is TGTGCCAGTAACGGCGGGCTAACCACAGATACGCAGTATTTT. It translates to CASNGGLTTDTQYF.

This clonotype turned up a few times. CDR3 nucleotide sequence: TGTGCCATCAGTGTTGTTGGACAGTCCCGTGGGGACACTGAAGCTTTCTTT. Translated, it gives CAISVVGQSRGDTEAFF. V gene TRBV10-3 combines with J gene TRBJ1-1; a possible D gene is TRBD1 (6 bases). This CDR3 has 17 residues. In germline, CDR1 is ENHRY, CDR2 SYGVKD. With 4 bases removed from V and 3 bases from J, the gap between germline ends came to 21 bases.

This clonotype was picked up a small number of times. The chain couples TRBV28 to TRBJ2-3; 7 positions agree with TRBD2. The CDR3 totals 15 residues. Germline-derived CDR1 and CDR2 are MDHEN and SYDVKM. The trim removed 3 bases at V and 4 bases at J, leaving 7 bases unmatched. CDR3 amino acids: CASSFGGSRADTQYF. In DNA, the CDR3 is TGTGCCAGCAGTTTTGGCGGGAGTCGCGCAGATACGCAGTATTTT.

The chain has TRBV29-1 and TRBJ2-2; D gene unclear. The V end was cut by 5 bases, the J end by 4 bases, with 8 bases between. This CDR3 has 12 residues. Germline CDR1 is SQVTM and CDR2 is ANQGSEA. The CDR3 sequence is CSVFIGTGELFF. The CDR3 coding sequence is TGCAGCGTTTTTATCGGCACCGGGGAGCTGTTTTTT.

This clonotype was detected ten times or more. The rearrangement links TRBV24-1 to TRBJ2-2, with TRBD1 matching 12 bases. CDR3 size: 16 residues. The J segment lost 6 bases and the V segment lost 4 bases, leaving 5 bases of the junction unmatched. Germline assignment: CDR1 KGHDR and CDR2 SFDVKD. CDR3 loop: CATSDLGQGAAGELFF. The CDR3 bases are TGTGCCACCAGTGACCTGGGACAGGGGGCGGCCGGGGAGCTGTTTTTT.

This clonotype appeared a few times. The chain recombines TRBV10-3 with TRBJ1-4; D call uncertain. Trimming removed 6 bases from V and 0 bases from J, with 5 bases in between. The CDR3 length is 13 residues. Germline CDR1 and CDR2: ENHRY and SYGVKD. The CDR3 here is CAIRIATNEKLFF. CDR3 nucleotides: TGTGCCATCAGGATTGCAACTAATGAAAAACTGTTTTTT.

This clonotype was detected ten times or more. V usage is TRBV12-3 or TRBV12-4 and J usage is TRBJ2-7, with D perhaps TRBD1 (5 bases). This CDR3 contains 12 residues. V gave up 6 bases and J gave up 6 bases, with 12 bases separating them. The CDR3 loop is CASSPTGIEQYF. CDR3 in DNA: TGTGCCAGCAGCCCCACAGGTATCGAGCAGTACTTC.

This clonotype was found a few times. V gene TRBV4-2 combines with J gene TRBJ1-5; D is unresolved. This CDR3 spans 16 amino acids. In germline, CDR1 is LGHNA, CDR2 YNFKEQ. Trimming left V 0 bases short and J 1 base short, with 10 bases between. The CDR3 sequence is CASSQEGWMSNQPQHF. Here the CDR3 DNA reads TGTGCCAGCAGCCAAGAGGGCTGGATGAGCAATCAGCCCCAGCATTTT.

CDR3 loop: CSFFREDYGYTF. The CDR3 nucleotides are TGCAGCTTTTTTAGGGAAGACTATGGCTACACCTTC. The chain joins TRBV29-1 to TRBJ1-2; D is uncertain. The CDR3 is 12 residues long. Trimming took 8 bases from V and 3 from J, leaving 13 bases between them. The germline V gene encodes CDR1 SQVTM and CDR2 ANQGSEA.

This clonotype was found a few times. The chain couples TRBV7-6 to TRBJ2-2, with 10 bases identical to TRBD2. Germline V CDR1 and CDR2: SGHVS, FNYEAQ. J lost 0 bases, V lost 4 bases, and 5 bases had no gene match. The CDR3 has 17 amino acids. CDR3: CASSSWLAGANTGELFF. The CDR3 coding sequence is TGTGCCAGCAGCTCCTGGCTAGCGGGGGCGAACACCGGGGAGCTGTTTTTT.

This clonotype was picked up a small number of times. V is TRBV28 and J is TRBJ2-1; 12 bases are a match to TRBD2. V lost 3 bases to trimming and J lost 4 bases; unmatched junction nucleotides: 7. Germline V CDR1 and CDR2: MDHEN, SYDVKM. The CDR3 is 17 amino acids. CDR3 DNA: TGTGCCAGCAGTTTCCCCTCTAGCGGGGGGGCTTACAATGAGCAGTTCTTC. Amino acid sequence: CASSFPSSGGAYNEQFF. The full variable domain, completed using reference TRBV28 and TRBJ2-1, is DVKVTQSSRYLVKRTGEKVFLECVQDMDHENMFWYRQDPGLGLRLIYFSYDVKMKEKGDIPEGYSVSREKKERFSLILESASTNQTSMYLCASSFPSSGGAYNEQFFGPGTRLTVL.

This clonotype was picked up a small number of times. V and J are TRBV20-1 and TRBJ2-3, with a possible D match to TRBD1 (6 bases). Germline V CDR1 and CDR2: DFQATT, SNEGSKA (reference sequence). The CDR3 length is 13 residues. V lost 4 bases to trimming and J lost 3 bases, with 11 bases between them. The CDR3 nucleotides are TGCAGTGCTACAGGGGAACGGACAGATACGCAGTATTTT. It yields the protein CSATGERTDTQYF.

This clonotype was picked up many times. This CDR3 is CAISEIYNRYEQYF. CDR3 DNA sequence: TGTGCCATCAGTGAGATTTATAATCGCTACGAGCAGTACTTC. The V call is TRBV10-3, the J call TRBJ2-7; no firm D call. The CDR3 is 14 amino acids. The V end was cut by 2 bases, the J end by 3 bases, with 11 bases between. Germline CDR1 reads ENHRY; CDR2 reads SYGVKD.

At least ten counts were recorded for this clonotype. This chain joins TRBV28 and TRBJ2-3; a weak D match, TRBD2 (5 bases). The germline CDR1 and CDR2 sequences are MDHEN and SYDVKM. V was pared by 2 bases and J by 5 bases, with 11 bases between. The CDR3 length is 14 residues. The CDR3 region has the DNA TGTGCCAGCAGTTTAGGATCCGGGGTAGATACGCAGTATTTT. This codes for CASSLGSGVDTQYF.

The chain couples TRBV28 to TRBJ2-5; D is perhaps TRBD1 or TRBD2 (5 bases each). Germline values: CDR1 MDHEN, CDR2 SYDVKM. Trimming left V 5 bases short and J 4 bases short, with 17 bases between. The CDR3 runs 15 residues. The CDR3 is CASSPGDGFLETQYF. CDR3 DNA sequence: TGTGCCAGCAGTCCCGGGGACGGCTTCCTAGAGACCCAGTACTTC.

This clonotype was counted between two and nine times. For the CDR3, the DNA is TGCGCCAGCAGCGTGCGGGAGTACTCCTACGAGCAGTACTTC. It codes for CASSVREYSYEQYF. The chain couples TRBV4-3 to TRBJ2-7, with TRBD2 identical over 7 bases. The J segment lost 0 bases and the V segment lost 5 bases, leaving 4 bases of the junction unmatched. This CDR3 is 14 amino acids long. Germline CDR1 is LGHNA and CDR2 is YSLEER.

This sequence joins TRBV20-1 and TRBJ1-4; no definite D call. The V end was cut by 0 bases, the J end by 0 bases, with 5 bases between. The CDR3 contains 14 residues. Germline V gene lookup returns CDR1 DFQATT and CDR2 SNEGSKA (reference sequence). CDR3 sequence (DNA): TGCAGTGCTAGAGAGAGTGCAACTAATGAAAAACTGTTTTTT. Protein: CSARESATNEKLFF.

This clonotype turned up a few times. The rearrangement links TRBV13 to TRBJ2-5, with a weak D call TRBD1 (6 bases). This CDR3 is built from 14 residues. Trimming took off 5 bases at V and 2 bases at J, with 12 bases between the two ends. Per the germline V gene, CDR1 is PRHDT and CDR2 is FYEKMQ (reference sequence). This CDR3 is CASSPRDKQETQYF. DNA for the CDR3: TGTGCCAGCAGCCCCAGGGACAAACAAGAGACCCAGTACTTC.

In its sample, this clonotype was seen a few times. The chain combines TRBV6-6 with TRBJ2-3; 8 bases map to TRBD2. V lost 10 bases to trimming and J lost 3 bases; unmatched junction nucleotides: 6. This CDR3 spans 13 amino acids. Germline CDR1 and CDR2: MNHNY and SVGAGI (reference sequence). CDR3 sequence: CATKREWTDTQYF. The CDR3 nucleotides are TGTGCCACAAAGCGGGAGTGGACAGATACGCAGTATTTT.

CDR3 DNA: TGTGCCAGCAGTGGAACCGGGATCGTGCACGAGCAGTACTTC. Its translation: CASSGTGIVHEQYF. V usage is TRBV28 and J usage is TRBJ2-7, with D possibly being TRBD2 (5 bases). Trimming took off 5 bases at V and 5 bases at J, with 16 bases between the two ends. Germline CDR1 MDHEN, CDR2 SYDVKM. This CDR3 comprises 14 residues. Supplemented by reference TRBV28 and TRBJ2-7, the full variable domain reads DVKVTQSSRYLVKRTGEKVFLECVQDMDHENMFWYRQDPGLGLRLIYFSYDVKMKEKGDIPEGYSVSREKKERFSLILESASTNQTSMYLCASSGTGIVHEQYFGPGTRLTVT.

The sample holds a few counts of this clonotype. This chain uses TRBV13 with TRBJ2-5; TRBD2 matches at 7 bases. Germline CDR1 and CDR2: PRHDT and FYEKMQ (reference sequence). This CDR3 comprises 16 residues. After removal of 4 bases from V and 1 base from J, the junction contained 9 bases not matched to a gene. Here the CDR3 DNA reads TGTGCCAGCAGCTCCCACGAGGCGGGGGTCCAAGAGACCCAGTACTTC. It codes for CASSSHEAGVQETQYF.

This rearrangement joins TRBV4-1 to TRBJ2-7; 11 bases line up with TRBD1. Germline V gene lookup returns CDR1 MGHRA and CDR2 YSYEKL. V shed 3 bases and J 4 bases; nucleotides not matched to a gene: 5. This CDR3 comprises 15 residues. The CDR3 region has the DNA TGCGCCAGCAGCCAGGCCGGGACAGGGGGTTACGAGCAGTACTTC. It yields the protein CASSQAGTGGYEQYF.

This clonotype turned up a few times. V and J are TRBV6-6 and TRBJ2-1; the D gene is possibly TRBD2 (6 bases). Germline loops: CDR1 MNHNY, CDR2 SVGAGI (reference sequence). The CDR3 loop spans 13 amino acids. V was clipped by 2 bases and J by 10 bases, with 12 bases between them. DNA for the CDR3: TGTGCCAGCAGTTACGGGGGGTCAAGCGAGCAGTTCTTC. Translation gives CASSYGGSSEQFF.